This T cell receptor beta chain derives from a study of blood T cells in healthy people across ages. Individuals who donated were healthy Caucasians from Russia aged 6 to 90. Next came a second PCR, run for roughly 7 to 12 cycles, which used a sample-barcoded 5' primer along with a J-beta primer mix. In TCRdb, the 5' RACE reads were re-called with MiXCR into one record per CDR3 protein. This sample carries about 930,000 distinct CDR3 sequences, almost 30% of them seen once, and the ten largest clones take about a tenth. The CDR3 contains 15 residues. The germline gives CDR1 ENHRY, CDR2 SYGVKD. J lost 5 bases, V lost 6 bases, and 9 bases had no gene match. Separately, the same data were catalogued under a study of T cells of mothers and their children.

This receptor was taken from a woman in her 40s in good health. Sequences were obtained from blood. This chain joins TRBV10-3 and TRBJ1-5, with TRBD1 matching over 8 bases. The CDR3 sequence is CAISPGQGADQPQHF. CDR3 sequence (DNA): TGTGCCATCAGCCCCGGGCAGGGGGCGGATCAGCCCCAGCATTTT.